What follows are 26 T cell receptor beta chains derived from one specimen sequenced in a study of T cell responses to AZD1222 COVID-19 vaccine. The method was immunoSEQ multiplex PCR; TCRdb's version includes in-frame clones alone and lacks a portion of them. This repertoire shows about 39,000 clones, 88% found once; its top ten account for around a quarter. The sequenced sample was peripheral blood, obtained 28 days after the second dose of the MenACWY control vaccine. The receptors shown here come from an adult who received the MenACWY meningococcal vaccine as a control.

The V gene is TRBV6-6, the J gene TRBJ2-1; 8 bases match TRBD2. Germline CDR1 MNHNY, CDR2 SVGAGI (reference sequence). With 6 bases clipped from V and 7 bases from J, the junction kept 11 bases outside the gene matches. This CDR3 is 15 amino acids long. The CDR3 sequence is CASRGTAGVTNEQFF. The CDR3 DNA follows: TGTGCCAGCAGGGGCACAGCGGGAGTAACGAATGAGCAGTTCTTC.

This sequence joins TRBV24-1 and TRBJ1-2; tentatively, D is TRBD1 (5 bases). The germline V gene encodes CDR1 KGHDR and CDR2 SFDVKD. This CDR3 has 13 residues. With 3 bases removed from V and 8 bases from J, the gap between germline ends came to 12 bases. The CDR3 DNA reads TGTGCCACCAGTGATCAGGGACTAAGGGGCTACACCTTC. Translating it yields CATSDQGLRGYTF.

On this clone: Mismatch with germline at one junction end may stem from a read error. This rearrangement joins TRBV12-3 or TRBV12-4 to TRBJ1-2, with TRBD1 identical over 8 bases. The CDR3 loop spans 12 amino acids. CDR3: CASRAGTGLLLF. CDR3 nucleotide sequence: TGTGCCAGCAGGGCCGGGACAGGCCTGCTACTTTTC.

The chain has TRBV6-2 or TRBV6-3 and TRBJ2-7; no clear D gene. CDR1 is MNHEY and CDR2 is SVGEGT in the germline V gene. This CDR3 contains 14 residues. Trimming shortened V by 4 bases and J by 0 bases, and 10 bases separated the two germline ends. The CDR3 here is CASSFSLSSYEQYF. CDR3 sequence (DNA): TGTGCCAGCAGTTTTTCACTTAGCTCCTACGAGCAGTACTTC.

The genes are TRBV7-6 and TRBJ2-1, with D tentatively TRBD2 (7 bases). The CDR3 spans 15 residues. From germline, CDR1 is SGHVS and CDR2 FNYEAQ. V was shortened by 4 bases and J by 10 bases, with 20 bases between the two germline ends. CDR3 DNA sequence: TGTGCCAGCAGCTCGGTGGGAGGGGGACGGCGAGAGCAGTTCTTC. Amino acid sequence: CASSSVGGGRREQFF.

The chain carries TRBV24-1 and TRBJ2-3, with D tentatively TRBD1 (6 bases). Germline loops: CDR1 KGHDR, CDR2 SFDVKD. The length of the CDR3 is 13 residues. Trimming removed 5 bases at V and 6 bases at J, with 11 bases between. CDR3 region: CATSGGGGDTQYF. CDR3 DNA: TGTGCCACCAGTGGAGGGGGTGGCGATACGCAGTATTTT.

The V gene is TRBV2, the J gene TRBJ2-3; D unclear. Looked up from germline, CDR1 is SNHLY and CDR2 is FYNNEI. V lost 1 base and J lost 4, with 3 bases in between. CDR3 length: 12 amino acids. CDR3 residues: CASSEGADTQYF. The CDR3 bases are TGTGCCAGCAGTGAAGGGGCAGATACGCAGTATTTT.

The J gene is TRBJ2-7, the V gene TRBV6-2 or TRBV6-3, with TRBD2 matching over 10 bases. The CDR3 sequence is 14 residues long. V lost 5 bases, J lost 5 bases, and 6 bases stayed unmatched. CDR1 MNHEY and CDR2 SVGEGT come from the germline V gene. The CDR3 DNA reads TGTGCCAGCAGTCTAGCGGGAGAGTCTGACGAGCAGTACTTC. Translating gives CASSLAGESDEQYF.

This clone has only a few counts. The chain combines TRBV7-2 with TRBJ1-4, with 7 nucleotides matching TRBD1. The CDR3 totals 16 residues. CDR1 and CDR2 from the germline V gene are SGHTA and FQGNSA. The J segment lost 7 bases and the V segment lost 1 base, leaving 9 bases of the junction unmatched. The CDR3: CASSLEGGDSGEKLFF. DNA of the CDR3: TGTGCCAGCAGCTTAGAGGGAGGGGACAGTGGTGAAAAACTGTTTTTT.

This chain joins TRBV7-3 and TRBJ2-2; 12 nucleotides line up with TRBD2. V lost 5 bases and J lost 6; bases outside the gene matches: 13. CDR3 length: 18 residues. CDR1 is SGHTA and CDR2 is FQGTGA in the germline V gene. CDR3 bases: TGTGCCAGCAGCCAATGGGCTAGCGGGAGGGCCGTGTCCGGGGAGCTGTTTTTT. Amino acids: CASSQWASGRAVSGELFF.

In its sample, this clone was seen once. The rearrangement uses TRBV6-5 and TRBJ2-3; the D call may be TRBD1 or TRBD2 (5 bases each). V was trimmed by 8 bases and J by 3 bases, leaving 18 bases between them. Germline loops: CDR1 MNHEY, CDR2 SVGAGI. This CDR3 has 15 residues. The DNA of the CDR3 is TGTGCCAGCGGCTCCTCGAGGGGATGGACAGATACGCAGTATTTT. Translation gives CASGSSRGWTDTQYF.

This clone was counted a few times. V gene TRBV7-9 combines with J gene TRBJ2-5, with 12 bases identical to TRBD1. V lost 4 bases, J lost 5 bases, and 8 bases stayed unmatched. Germline V gene sequence: CDR1 SEHNR, CDR2 FQNEAQ (reference sequence). CDR3 size: 16 residues. As DNA, the CDR3 is TGTGCCAGCAGCTACCGGGACAGGGGGCTTTATGAGACCCAGTACTTC. This sequence encodes CASSYRDRGLYETQYF.

This chain joins TRBV5-1 and TRBJ2-1, with D perhaps TRBD1 or TRBD2 (5 bases each). Trimming left V 3 bases short and J 8 bases short, with 21 bases between. Germline V gene data show CDR1 as SGHRS and CDR2 as YFSETQ. This CDR3 is 16 amino acids long. CDR3 residues: CASSSNRDPGADEQFF. DNA of the CDR3: TGCGCCAGCAGCTCGAACCGGGACCCCGGAGCCGATGAGCAGTTCTTC.

This clone was detected only once. CDR3 in amino acids: CASSSWGGANEQFF. The CDR3 DNA is TGCGCCAGCAGCTCCTGGGGCGGGGCCAATGAGCAGTTCTTC. The chain carries TRBV5-1 and TRBJ2-1; a weak D match, TRBD2 (6 bases). This CDR3 contains 14 residues. Germline CDR1 SGHRS, CDR2 YFSETQ. V was cut by 3 bases and J by 6 bases, with 13 bases left in between.

V and J are TRBV23-1 and TRBJ2-6, with a weak D call TRBD2 (5 bases). Being an ORF, TRBV23-1 has a function that is uncertain. V shed 8 bases and J shed 1 base, with 15 bases lying between them. There are 16 residues in the CDR3. The CDR3 nucleotides are TGCGCCAGCTCCGGACGGGATAAGTCTGGGGCCAACGTCCTGACTTTC. This translates into CASSGRDKSGANVLTF.

The V gene is TRBV7-3, the J gene TRBJ2-2; D gene unclear. Germline CDR1 is SGHTA and CDR2 is FQGTGA. The V and J ends lost 8 bases and 3 bases respectively, with 4 bases between them. The CDR3 contains 11 residues. DNA of the CDR3: TGTGCCAGCGGATACACCGGGGAGCTGTTTTTT. Its protein is CASGYTGELFF. The whole variable domain, filled in from reference TRBV7-3 and TRBJ2-2, reads GAGVSQTPSNKVTEKGKYVELRCDPISGHTALYWYRQSLGQGPEFLIYFQGTGAADDSGLPNDRFFAVRPEGSVSTLKIQRTERGDSAVYLCASGYTGELFFGEGSRLTVL.

The chain employs TRBV6-5 and TRBJ2-7, with a weak D call TRBD1 (6 bases). V lost 6 bases to trimming and J lost 0 bases, with 12 bases between them. This CDR3 contains 14 residues. From germline, CDR1 is MNHEY and CDR2 SVGAGI. This CDR3 reads CASRTTGISYEQYF. CDR3 DNA: TGTGCCAGCAGAACCACAGGGATCTCCTACGAGCAGTACTTC.

This clone appeared a single time. The chain recombines TRBV11-2 with TRBJ2-1; 10 bases match TRBD2. The germline CDR1 and CDR2 sequences are SGHAT and FQNNGV. The length of the CDR3 is 17 residues. Germline trimming cut 4 bases from V and 9 bases from J; bases unmatched to any gene: 15. As DNA, the CDR3 is TGTGCCAGCAGCTCCCGAATTCAAGCGGGAGGGCCAGGTGAGCAGTTCTTC. It codes for CASSSRIQAGGPGEQFF.

V and J are TRBV15 and TRBJ1-2; D ambiguous. Germline V gene sequence: CDR1 LNHNV, CDR2 YYDKDF (reference sequence). The CDR3 is 14 amino acids. Trimming cost V 6 bases and J 0 bases, with 11 bases left between them. The CDR3 region has the DNA TGTGCCACCAGGGAAAGACCGACTAACTATGGCTACACCTTC. It codes for CATRERPTNYGYTF.

The rearrangement links TRBV4-1 to TRBJ2-1, with D perhaps matching TRBD2 (5 bases). Germline CDR1 MGHRA, CDR2 YSYEKL. This CDR3 is built from 17 residues. Trimming took 3 bases from V and 1 from J, leaving 16 bases between them. CDR3 sequence: CASSHPLGSQSYNEQFF. The DNA of the CDR3 is TGCGCCAGCAGCCATCCGTTGGGGAGCCAATCCTACAATGAGCAGTTCTTC.

The J gene is TRBJ1-5, the V gene TRBV2, with 7 bases that match TRBD1. Per germline, CDR1 SNHLY and CDR2 FYNNEI. This CDR3 contains 14 residues. With 7 bases clipped from V and 3 bases from J, the junction kept 6 bases outside the gene matches. The CDR3 nucleotides read TGTGCCAGCACCAGTCAGGGGGTCAATCAGCCCCAGCATTTT. It specifies CASTSQGVNQPQHF.

The chain is built from TRBV5-4 and TRBJ2-5; a weak D match, TRBD2 (5 bases). In germline, CDR1 is SGHNT, CDR2 YYREEE (reference sequence). The CDR3 sequence is 13 residues long. The ends were cut back, 4 bases at V and 3 bases at J, with 10 bases in the middle. CDR3 nucleotides: TGTGCCAGCAGCGAGGGCGCTGAAGAGACCCAGTACTTC. Encoded protein: CASSEGAEETQYF. Drawing the rest from reference TRBV5-4 and TRBJ2-5, the complete variable domain is ETGVTQSPTHLIKTRGQQVTLRCSSQSGHNTVSWYQQALGQGPQFIFQYYREEENGRGNFPPRFSGLQFPNYSSELNVNALELDDSALYLCASSEGAEETQYFGPGTRLLVL.

The chain employs TRBV30 and TRBJ2-1; 15 positions agree with TRBD2. After removal of 2 bases from V and 7 bases from J, the junction contained 9 bases not matched to a gene. The V gene's germline CDR1 is GTSNPN and CDR2 SVGIG (reference sequence). The CDR3 sequence is 17 residues long. Written as DNA, the CDR3 is TGTGCCTGGAGTAACTACTGGGGACTAGCGGGAGGTAATGAGCAGTTCTTC. Translating it yields CAWSNYWGLAGGNEQFF.

The rearrangement joins TRBV6-4 to TRBJ2-3; either TRBD1 or TRBD2 may supply D (7 bases each). The germline V and J ends were trimmed by 10 bases and 1 base, with 15 bases remaining between them. Germline values: CDR1 MRHNA, CDR2 SNTAGT. The CDR3 has 14 amino acids. CDR3 nucleotide sequence: TGTGCCACCGGGGAGGGGGCCGGCACAGATACGCAGTATTTT. Protein product: CATGEGAGTDTQYF.

The chain employs TRBV3-1 (or the pseudogene TRBV3-2) and TRBJ2-1, with 13 bases matching TRBD2. This CDR3 has 20 amino acids. Germline V gene sequence: CDR1 LGHDT, CDR2 YNNKEL (reference sequence). Losses at the gene ends were 0 bases for V and 4 bases for J; bases not matched to a gene: 12. The CDR3 here is CASSQEGILAGGPLYNEQFF. CDR3 bases: TGTGCCAGCAGCCAAGAAGGGATACTAGCGGGAGGGCCTTTATACAATGAGCAGTTCTTC.

The V gene is TRBV18, the J gene TRBJ1-5; D uncertain. Germline CDR1 reads KGHSH; CDR2 reads LQKENI. The CDR3 consists of 14 residues. Trimming took 4 bases from V and 2 from J, leaving 9 bases between them. The CDR3 sequence: CASSRRDGNQPQHF. CDR3 bases: TGTGCCAGCTCACGACGAGATGGCAATCAGCCCCAGCATTTT.